The sequence of this T cell receptor beta chain was determined in a study of T cell repertoires in cytomegalovirus infection. Germline V gene sequence: CDR1 WSHSY, CDR2 SAAADI. V dropped 2 bases and J dropped 4 bases, with 11 bases sitting between them. CDR3 length: 14 residues. TCRdb passed the reads through MiXCR, listing each CDR3 protein once. The sample lists hundreds of thousands of distinct CDR3 sequences, 11% seen once, with roughly a tenth in the top ten. The study's findings and limits: Dominant in the ex vivo response were TCR beta clonotypes restricted by HLA-C and specific for CMV. Adding up the frequency of public TCR beta families identified people who carried CMV plus the relevant HLA.

This clonotype was observed a few times. As yet, its antigen is unknown. Sequences were obtained from PBMCs. J is TRBJ2-5 and V is TRBV10-2; D might be TRBD1 or TRBD2, each matching 5 bases. The sequence was obtained from a human donor in good health (CMV status not recorded). Some clones in this sample may be carry-over from other donors' samples. The CDR3 protein is CASSEVGGRETQYF. The CDR3 nucleotides are TGCGCCAGCAGTGAGGTTGGGGGTCGAGAGACCCAGTACTTC.